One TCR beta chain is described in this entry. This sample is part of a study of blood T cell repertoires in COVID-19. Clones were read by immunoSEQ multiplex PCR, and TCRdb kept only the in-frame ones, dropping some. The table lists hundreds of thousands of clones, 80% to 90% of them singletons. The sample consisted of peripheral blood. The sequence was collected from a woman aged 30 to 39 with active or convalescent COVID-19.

CDR3 amino acids: CASSFQGANTGELFF. For the CDR3, the DNA is TGCGCCAGCAGCTTTCAAGGGGCAAACACCGGGGAGCTGTTTTTT. This chain links TRBV5-1 with TRBJ2-2; D possibly corresponds to TRBD1 (5 bases). Deletions cut 2 bases from V and 2 bases from J, with 10 bases between. Germline-derived CDR1 and CDR2 are SGHRS and YFSETQ. There are 15 residues in the CDR3.